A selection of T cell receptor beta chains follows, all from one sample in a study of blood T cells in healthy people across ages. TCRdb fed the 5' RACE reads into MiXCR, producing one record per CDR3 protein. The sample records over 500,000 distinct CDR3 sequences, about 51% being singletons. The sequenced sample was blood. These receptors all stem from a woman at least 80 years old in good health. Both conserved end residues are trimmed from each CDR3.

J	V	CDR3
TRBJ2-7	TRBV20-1	SAPIQGRAYEQY
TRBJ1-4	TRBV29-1	SVEGTHEKLF
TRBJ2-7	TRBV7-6	ASSSTATGMRHEQY
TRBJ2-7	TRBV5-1	ASSPDRQPIYEQY
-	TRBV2	ARKAGVGTQF
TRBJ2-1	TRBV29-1	SVAASGEHEQF
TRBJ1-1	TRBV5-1	ASSRWTGSMNTEAF
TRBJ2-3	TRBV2	ASNPLDTQY
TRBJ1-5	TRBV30	AWSQGGNQPQH
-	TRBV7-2	ASSSLSGETQY
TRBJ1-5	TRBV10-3	AISATSVDPQH
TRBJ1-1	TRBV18	ASSPSRDTEAF
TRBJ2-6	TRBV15	ATSTEPSGANVLT
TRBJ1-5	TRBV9	ASSGGQGQPQQPQH
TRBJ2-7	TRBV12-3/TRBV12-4	ASSFTGGNYEQY
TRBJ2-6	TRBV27	ASSFLSGANVLT
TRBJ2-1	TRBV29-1	SVLNQGAPLEEQF
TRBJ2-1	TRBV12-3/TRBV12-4	ASSNWNGGAYNEQF
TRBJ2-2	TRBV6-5	ASSTGGMGGELF
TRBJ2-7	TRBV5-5	ASSLDMAGGYEQY
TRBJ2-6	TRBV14	ASSPVNSGANVLT
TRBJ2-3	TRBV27	ASSSSGSFADTQY
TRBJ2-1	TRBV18	ASSPPVSNEQF
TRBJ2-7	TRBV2	ASSPLLYNEQY
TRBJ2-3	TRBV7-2	ASSFTRAGGADTQY
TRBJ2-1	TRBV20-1	SARAGSSGPNEQF
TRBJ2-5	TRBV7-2	ASSPARETQY
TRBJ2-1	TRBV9	ASSERQGSSSYNEQF
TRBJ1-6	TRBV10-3	ATNTPGSPLH
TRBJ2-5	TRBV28	ASSVWGETETQY
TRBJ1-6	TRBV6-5	ASSYDRGESPLH
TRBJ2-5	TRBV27	ASRSLATHRGQETQY
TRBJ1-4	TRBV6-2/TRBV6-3	ASSYRSAGNEKLF
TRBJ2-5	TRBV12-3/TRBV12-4	ASRYQETQY
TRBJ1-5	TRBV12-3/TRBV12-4	ASRRHPGTESYSSQPQH
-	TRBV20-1	SARGQDTSYEQY
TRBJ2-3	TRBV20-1	SARLGLNTQY
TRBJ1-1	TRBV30	AWSQGANTEAF
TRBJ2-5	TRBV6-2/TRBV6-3	ASSYWTGVKLQETQY
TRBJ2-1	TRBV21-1	ASSKPPEAAASVNEQF